This TCR beta chain derives from a study of blood T cell repertoires in COVID-19. The germline gives CDR1 MNHEY, CDR2 SVGAGI. The CDR3 has 12 residues. Trimming pared 4 bases from V and 7 bases from J, leaving 10 bases between. As originally analysed: Amplification of reference gene primers provided the estimated nucleated cell counts. Only in-frame clones appear in the TCRdb table, and some are missing; sequencing was by immunoSEQ multiplex PCR. V, J and clone size reflect that table, while D and trimming were determined from the DNA. The table lists roughly 220,000 clones, 81% of them singletons. This chain links TRBV6-5 with TRBJ1-2, with D unclear. The clonotype comes from an elderly woman with COVID-19, enrolled during active disease. The material sequenced was peripheral blood. The CDR3 loop is CASSFPGGGYTF. In nucleotides, the CDR3 is TGTGCCAGCAGTTTTCCAGGTGGTGGCTACACCTTC.